This T cell receptor beta chain stems from a study of identifying expanded T cells in peripheral blood. No infections or other immune events were documented during collection. The data were produced by immunoSEQ multiplex PCR, yet TCRdb's version contains in-frame clones alone and is incomplete. Of 85,000 to 120,000 clones listed, about 91% are singletons. Study-level findings and limits: Differentially abundant clones: approximately 1.3 between replicates, approximately 15 at about 13 days, roughly 18 at four. Across healthy donors, higher total template counts meant significantly greater roughly 2-week count variance.

Per the germline V gene, CDR1 is SNHLY and CDR2 is FYNNEI. Trimming pared 2 bases from V and 3 bases from J, leaving 21 bases between. This CDR3 comprises 18 residues. Turning to this clone: No antigen is known for it.

The rearrangement links TRBV2 to TRBJ2-3; D perhaps matches TRBD2 (6 bases). The receptor was derived from a person aged 18 to 70 in good health. The sample comprised blood. The CDR3 DNA reads as TGTGCCAGCAGTGAAAGGGGTGGGTGGAGGGGCGTAACAGATACGCAGTATTTT. It translates to CASSERGGWRGVTDTQYF.